One sample yielded the 30 T cell receptor beta chains listed below, sequenced in a study of T cells after yellow fever vaccination. Using its own MiXCR run on the 5' RACE reads, TCRdb lists one record per CDR3 protein. This sample has 100,000 to 150,000 distinct CDR3 sequences, with roughly 15% found just once. The sequences come from CD8+ T cells sorted from PBMCs, collected 5 days after the yellow fever booster vaccination. Every receptor here comes from a young man who received the YFV17D yellow fever vaccine.

This clonotype was counted many times. The gene calls are TRBV28 and TRBJ2-7; perhaps TRBD2 as D (6 bases). V was clipped by 2 bases and J by 7 bases, with 9 bases between them. The CDR3 extends over 12 amino acids. From germline, CDR1 is MDHEN and CDR2 SYDVKM. CDR3 DNA sequence: TGTGCCAGCAGTTTAGGAGGGTTGGAGCAGTACGTC. Its protein product is CASSLGGLEQYV.

This sequence joins TRBV6-2 or TRBV6-3 and TRBJ2-7, with TRBD1 identical over 7 bases. In germline, CDR1 is MNHEY, CDR2 SVGEGT. The CDR3 is 14 amino acids. The J segment lost 7 bases and the V segment lost 5 bases, leaving 11 bases of the junction unmatched. The CDR3 sequence: CASSPSTGSGEQYV. The CDR3, as DNA: TGTGCCAGCAGTCCTTCGACAGGGTCGGGGGAGCAGTACGTC.

The chain uses TRBV12-3 or TRBV12-4 and TRBJ2-2; D may be TRBD1 (5 bases). V was shortened by 6 bases and J by 3 bases, with 14 bases between the two germline ends. The CDR3 consists of 15 residues. The CDR3 here is CASSSVLQDTGELFF. The DNA for the CDR3 is TGTGCCAGCAGCTCGGTCTTACAGGACACCGGGGAGCTGTTTTTT.

This clonotype was found a few times. V usage is TRBV6-6 and J usage is TRBJ2-7; TRBD1 might be the D (6 bases). Germline V gives CDR1 MNHNY, CDR2 SVGAGI (reference sequence). There are 14 residues in the CDR3. V was shortened by 0 bases and J by 3 bases, with 9 bases between the two germline ends. CDR3 coding DNA: TGTGCCAGCAGTTACTCGGGGACATACTACGAGCAGTACTTC. Encoded protein: CASSYSGTYYEQYF.

This clonotype showed up many times. The V and J genes are TRBV14 and TRBJ2-3, with D hard to call. Between the trimmed V and J ends, which lost 1 base and 2 bases, there was a span of 4 bases. The CDR3 contains 13 residues. From germline, CDR1 is SGHDN and CDR2 FVKESK. The CDR3 DNA is TGTGCCAGCAGCCAAGGACCCACAGATACGCAGTATTTT. Its translation is CASSQGPTDTQYF.

This clonotype was recorded a few times. The V and J genes are TRBV7-8 and TRBJ2-7; 12 nucleotides match TRBD2. CDR3 length: 15 residues. The V segment lost 4 bases and the J segment 3 bases; nucleotides outside the gene matches: 4. Germline V CDR1 and CDR2: SGHVS, FQNEAQ. The CDR3 sequence is CASSWSTSGGYEQYF. CDR3 DNA sequence: TGTGCCAGCAGCTGGTCGACTAGCGGGGGCTACGAGCAGTACTTC.

This CDR3 is CASSQRRTEAFF. Written as DNA, the CDR3 is TGTGCCAGCAGTCAAAGACGGACTGAAGCTTTCTTT. J is TRBJ1-1 and V is TRBV6-6, with D hard to call. Germline V lookup: CDR1 MNHNY, CDR2 SVGAGI (reference sequence). V lost 5 bases to trimming and J lost 5 bases, with 9 bases between them. This CDR3 spans 12 amino acids.

This clonotype was seen only a few times. This sequence joins TRBV3-1 and TRBJ2-1; TRBD2 agrees at 7 bases. Germline V CDR1 and CDR2: LGHDT, YNNKEL (reference sequence). V lost 0 bases, J lost 6 bases, and 5 bases stayed unmatched. The CDR3 spans 15 residues. The CDR3 loop is CASSQELAASNEQFF. The CDR3 coding sequence is TGTGCCAGCAGCCAAGAGCTAGCGGCCTCCAATGAGCAGTTCTTC.

This clonotype was observed many times. The chain is built from TRBV29-1 and TRBJ2-3; a possible D gene is TRBD1 (6 bases). The germline gives CDR1 SQVTM, CDR2 ANQGSEA. Trimming took off 1 base at V and 0 bases at J, with 8 bases between the two ends. The CDR3 spans 14 residues. CDR3: CSVEGTESTDTQYF. For the CDR3, the DNA is TGCAGCGTTGAAGGGACAGAAAGCACAGATACGCAGTATTTT.

The chain is built from TRBV7-9 and TRBJ1-5, with 8 bases that match TRBD1. Losses at the gene ends were 5 bases for V and 7 bases for J; bases not matched to a gene: 13. There are 16 residues in the CDR3. Germline assignment: CDR1 SEHNR and CDR2 FQNEAQ (reference sequence). CDR3 in amino acids: CASSPSPLQGDQPQHF. CDR3 in DNA: TGTGCCAGCAGCCCAAGCCCGTTACAGGGGGACCAGCCCCAGCATTTT.

This clonotype came up a few times. CDR3 sequence (DNA): TGTGCCAGCAGCTTTGACTCCCTGACCTACAATGAGCAGTTCTTC. This gives the protein CASSFDSLTYNEQFF. This chain links TRBV7-8 with TRBJ2-1; unclear D gene. Germline lookup yields CDR1 SGHVS and CDR2 FQNEAQ. V lost 3 bases, J lost 2 bases, and 11 bases lay in between. The CDR3 sequence is 15 residues long.

The sample holds a few counts of this clonotype. The chain combines TRBV25-1 with TRBJ2-7; 7 nucleotides match TRBD1. This CDR3 comprises 12 residues. Unmatched junction bases numbered 8, after V lost 9 bases and J lost 6 bases. Germline CDR1 and CDR2: MGHDK and SYGVNS. The CDR3, as DNA: TGTGCCAGTCATACAGGGGACGCCGAGCAGTACTTC. Translating it yields CASHTGDAEQYF.

This clonotype was observed a handful of times. The chain recombines TRBV4-1 with TRBJ2-5; TRBD2 agrees at 14 bases. CDR3 length: 18 residues. With V trimmed by 4 bases and J by 2 bases, 9 bases remained unmatched. The germline V gene has CDR1 MGHRA and CDR2 YSYEKL. The CDR3 DNA follows: TGCGCCAGCAGCCTGGGACTAGCGGGGGACCCTAGGCAAGAGACCCAGTACTTC. Its protein product is CASSLGLAGDPRQETQYF.

Here the CDR3 DNA reads TGTGCCAGCAGTTACCTAGCGGGGAACACCGGGGAGCTGTTTTTT. Translated: CASSYLAGNTGELFF. The genes are TRBV6-5 and TRBJ2-2; 8 nucleotides line up with TRBD2. The ends lost 2 bases at V and 1 base at J; junction bases unmatched: 0. This CDR3 spans 15 amino acids. Germline lookup yields CDR1 MNHEY and CDR2 SVGAGI.

This clonotype was counted a few times. The chain links TRBV6-5 to TRBJ1-6; no clear D gene. Looked up from germline, CDR1 is MNHEY and CDR2 is SVGAGI. The germline V and J ends were trimmed by 2 bases and 9 bases, with 11 bases remaining between them. The CDR3 runs 14 residues. CDR3 residues: CASSYRREFSPLHF. CDR3 nucleotides: TGTGCCAGCAGTTACCGCCGGGAGTTTTCACCCCTCCACTTT.

The V and J genes are TRBV29-1 and TRBJ2-2; 8 nucleotides align to TRBD1. The CDR3 is made up of 16 amino acids. Germline CDR1 SQVTM, CDR2 ANQGSEA. J was trimmed by 5 bases and V by 0 bases; bases with no gene match: 8. CDR3 bases: TGCAGCGTTGAAGATCCTCGAGGGACAGGTACCGGGGAGCTGTTTTTT. This encodes CSVEDPRGTGTGELFF.

This clonotype has a count of ten or more. The chain employs TRBV4-1 and TRBJ2-2; the match to TRBD2 covers 9 bases. CDR1 and CDR2 (germline): MGHRA, YSYEKL. Trimming took 1 base from V and 5 from J; bases not matched to a gene: 2. The CDR3 covers 15 residues. CDR3 in DNA: TGCGCCAGCAGCCAAGTGGCGGGGGGGACCGGGGAGCTGTTTTTT. Translation gives CASSQVAGGTGELFF.

This clonotype was seen a handful of times. The CDR3 here is CASSIRTVPNNSYEQYF. CDR3 nucleotide sequence: TGTGCCAGCAGCATCCGGACAGTCCCAAATAACTCCTACGAGCAGTACTTC. The chain employs TRBV7-9 and TRBJ2-7; D perhaps matches TRBD1 (6 bases). This CDR3 has 17 residues. CDR1 is SEHNR and CDR2 is FQNEAQ in the germline V gene (reference sequence). Deletions cut 5 bases from V and 0 bases from J, with 20 bases between.

This clonotype was observed a handful of times. The chain joins TRBV20-1 to TRBJ1-5; tentative D call: TRBD1 (6 bases). The germline V and J ends were trimmed by 6 bases and 3 bases, with 15 bases remaining between them. CDR3 size: 14 residues. In germline, CDR1 is DFQATT, CDR2 SNEGSKA (reference sequence). CDR3 region: CSAWTVEPNQPQHF. DNA for the CDR3: TGCAGTGCCTGGACAGTTGAACCCAATCAGCCCCAGCATTTT.

The table lists this clonotype with many counts. One end of the junction varies from germline; a read error may be responsible. The chain has TRBV27 and TRBJ2-7; D uncertain. The CDR3 has 14 residues. Germline CDR1 MNHEY, CDR2 SMNVEV (reference sequence). CDR3 in amino acids: CASSLWVSGSEQYF. CDR3 nucleotide sequence: TGTGCCAGCAGCTTATGGGTCTCAGGCAGCGAGCAGTACTTC.

The table lists this clonotype with a few counts. The chain recombines TRBV2 with TRBJ1-1, with D unresolved. Germline CDR1 and CDR2: SNHLY and FYNNEI. V was trimmed by 8 bases and J by 6 bases, leaving 7 bases between them. The CDR3 has 10 amino acids. CDR3 in DNA: TGTGCCAGCCGTTGGCCTGAAGCTTTCTTT. Translated, it gives CASRWPEAFF.

This clonotype came up a few times. At one end, the junction sequence differs from germline, possibly due to a read error. The rearrangement joins TRBV20-1 to TRBJ1-2; no firm D call. The germline V gene encodes CDR1 DFQATT and CDR2 SNEGSKA (reference sequence). The CDR3 has 15 amino acids. CDR3 region: CSTRDTRVPDYGYTF. CDR3 DNA: TGCAGTACTAGAGATACGAGGGTCCCTGACTATGGCTACACCTTC.

V is TRBV19 and J is TRBJ2-4, with D possibly being TRBD1 or TRBD2 (5 bases each). The germline CDR1 and CDR2 sequences are LNHDA and SQIVND (reference sequence). V shed 3 bases and J shed 8 bases, with 11 bases lying between them. The CDR3 extends over 13 amino acids. The CDR3 DNA follows: TGTGCCAGTAGTATCGGGGCGAGGGACATTCAGTACTTC. Protein product: CASSIGARDIQYF. Supplemented by reference TRBV19 and TRBJ2-4, the full variable domain reads DGGITQSPKYLFRKEGQNVTLSCEQNLNHDAMYWYRQDPGQGLRLIYYSQIVNDFQKGDIAEGYSVSREKKESFPLTVTSAQKNPTAFYLCASSIGARDIQYFGAGTRLSVL.

The chain employs TRBV4-1 and TRBJ1-2, with 7 bases fitting TRBD1. Looked up from germline, CDR1 is MGHRA and CDR2 is YSYEKL. V lost 0 bases and J lost 4; bases outside the gene matches: 8. This CDR3 region has 16 residues. In nucleotides, the CDR3 is TGCGCCAGCAGCCAAGAAGACAGGGAGCTAGGCTATGGCTACACCTTC. Encoded protein: CASSQEDRELGYGYTF.

This chain joins TRBV4-3 and TRBJ2-7; TRBD1 matches 9 bases. Trimming took 1 base from V and 2 from J; bases not matched to a gene: 3. The CDR3 consists of 15 residues. CDR1 is LGHNA and CDR2 is YSLEER in the germline V gene. The CDR3 coding sequence is TGCGCCAGCAGCCAAGCAGGGACAGGGCCCTACGAGCAGTACTTC. This codes for CASSQAGTGPYEQYF.

This clonotype was seen a handful of times. The chain is built from TRBV12-3 or TRBV12-4 and TRBJ1-5; D may be TRBD1 (5 bases). V was clipped by 1 base and J by 3 bases, with 10 bases between them. CDR3 size: 15 residues. The CDR3 reads CASSLVLQDNQPQHF. The CDR3 DNA reads as TGTGCCAGCAGTTTAGTTCTACAGGACAATCAGCCCCAGCATTTT.

This clonotype was seen a handful of times. The CDR3 spells CASSYAAPYSYEQYV. CDR3 nucleotide sequence: TGTGCCAGCAGTTACGCAGCTCCCTACTCCTACGAGCAGTACGTC. This rearrangement joins TRBV6-2 or TRBV6-3 to TRBJ2-7; D gene ambiguous. Germline-derived CDR1 and CDR2 are MNHEY and SVGEGT. V was pared by 2 bases and J by 0 bases, with 11 bases between. This CDR3 is built from 15 residues.

This clonotype was detected only a few times. The chain combines TRBV20-1 with TRBJ2-2; D unresolved. The V gene's germline CDR1 is DFQATT and CDR2 SNEGSKA (reference sequence). V dropped 4 bases and J dropped 2 bases, with 2 bases sitting between them. This CDR3 comprises 11 residues. The CDR3 DNA reads TGCAGTGCTATAAACACCGGGGAGCTGTTTTTT. Residues: CSAINTGELFF.

The V gene is TRBV29-1, the J gene TRBJ2-3, with 10 bases that match TRBD2. The CDR3 extends over 13 amino acids. V dropped 7 bases and J dropped 6; count of bases not matched to a gene: 7. Germline lookup yields CDR1 SQVTM and CDR2 ANQGSEA. This CDR3 reads CSDLLAGADTQYF. The CDR3 nucleotides are TGCAGCGACCTTCTAGCGGGGGCTGATACGCAGTATTTT.

V and J are TRBV4-2 and TRBJ2-5; D not resolved. Trimming removed 0 bases at V and 3 bases at J, with 11 bases between. This CDR3 contains 15 residues. CDR1 and CDR2 from the germline V gene are LGHNA and YNFKEQ. CDR3 amino acids: CASSQDSVSKETQYF. The CDR3 DNA reads as TGTGCCAGCAGCCAAGATTCCGTATCCAAAGAGACCCAGTACTTC.